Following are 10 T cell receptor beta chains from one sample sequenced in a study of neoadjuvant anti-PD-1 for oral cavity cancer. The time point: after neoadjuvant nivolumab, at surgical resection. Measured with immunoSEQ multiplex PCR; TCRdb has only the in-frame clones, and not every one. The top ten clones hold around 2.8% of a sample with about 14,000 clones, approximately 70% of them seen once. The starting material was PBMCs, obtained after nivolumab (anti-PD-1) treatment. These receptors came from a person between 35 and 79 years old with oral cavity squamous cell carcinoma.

The CDR3 sequence: CASSRVGWYEQYF. As DNA, the CDR3 is TGTGCCAGCAGCCGAGTTGGGTGGTACGAGCAGTACTTC. The V and J genes are TRBV7-9 and TRBJ2-7; D not resolved. The germline CDR1 and CDR2 sequences are SEHNR and FQNEAQ (reference sequence). The CDR3 consists of 13 residues. Trimming pared 5 bases from V and 4 bases from J, leaving 12 bases between.

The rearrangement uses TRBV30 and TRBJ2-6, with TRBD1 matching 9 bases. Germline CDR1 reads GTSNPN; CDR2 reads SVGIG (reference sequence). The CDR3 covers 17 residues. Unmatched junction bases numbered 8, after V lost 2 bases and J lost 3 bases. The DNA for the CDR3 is TGTGCCTGGAGTCGGGACAGGGTTTCCCTTGGGGCCAACGTCCTGACTTTC. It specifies CAWSRDRVSLGANVLTF.

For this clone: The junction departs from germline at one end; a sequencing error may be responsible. The CDR3 DNA follows: TGTGCTAGCAGCTTAGGGACTAACACCGGGGAGCTGTTTTTT. Its translation is CASSLGTNTGELFF. The rearrangement uses TRBV7-7 and TRBJ2-2; D might be TRBD2 (6 bases). This CDR3 has 14 residues. Per germline, CDR1 SSHAT and CDR2 FNYEAQ (reference sequence).

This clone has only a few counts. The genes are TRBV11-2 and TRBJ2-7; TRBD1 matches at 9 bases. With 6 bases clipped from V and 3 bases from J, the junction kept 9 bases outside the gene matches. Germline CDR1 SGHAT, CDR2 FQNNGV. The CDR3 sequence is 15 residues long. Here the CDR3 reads CASSRPGQGVYEQYF. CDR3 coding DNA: TGTGCCAGCAGTCGACCGGGACAGGGCGTCTACGAGCAGTACTTC. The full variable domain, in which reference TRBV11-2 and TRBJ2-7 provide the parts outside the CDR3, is EAGVAQSPRYKIIEKRQSVAFWCNPISGHATLYWYQQILGQGPKLLIQFQNNGVVDDSQLPKDRFSAERLKGVDSTLKIQPAKLEDSAVYLCASSRPGQGVYEQYFGPGTRLTVT.

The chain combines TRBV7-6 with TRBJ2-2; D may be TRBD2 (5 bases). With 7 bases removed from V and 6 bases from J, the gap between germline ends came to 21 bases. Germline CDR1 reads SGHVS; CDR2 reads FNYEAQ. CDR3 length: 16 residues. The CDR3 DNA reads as TGTGCCAGCACCCTTATGAGTGAGGGATCCTCCGGGGAGCTGTTTTTT. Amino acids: CASTLMSEGSSGELFF.

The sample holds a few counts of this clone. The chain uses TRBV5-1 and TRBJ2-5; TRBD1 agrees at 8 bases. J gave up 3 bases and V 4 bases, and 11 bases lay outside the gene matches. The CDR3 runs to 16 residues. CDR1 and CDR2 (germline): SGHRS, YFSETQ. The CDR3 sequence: CASSRLGTGAKETQYF. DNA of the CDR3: TGCGCCAGCAGCCGACTAGGGACAGGAGCAAAAGAGACCCAGTACTTC.

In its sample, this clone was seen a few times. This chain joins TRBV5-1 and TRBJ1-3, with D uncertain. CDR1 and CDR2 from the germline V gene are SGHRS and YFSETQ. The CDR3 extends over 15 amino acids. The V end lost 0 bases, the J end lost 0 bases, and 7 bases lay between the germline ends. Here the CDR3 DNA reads TGCGCCAGCAGCTTGGCCGGTGGCTCTGGAAACACCATATATTTT. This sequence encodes CASSLAGGSGNTIYF. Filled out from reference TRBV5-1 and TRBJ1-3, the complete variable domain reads KAGVTQTPRYLIKTRGQQVTLSCSPISGHRSVSWYQQTPGQGLQFLFEYFSETQRNKGNFPGRFSGRQFSNSRSEMNVSTLELGDSALYLCASSLAGGSGNTIYFGEGSWLTVV.

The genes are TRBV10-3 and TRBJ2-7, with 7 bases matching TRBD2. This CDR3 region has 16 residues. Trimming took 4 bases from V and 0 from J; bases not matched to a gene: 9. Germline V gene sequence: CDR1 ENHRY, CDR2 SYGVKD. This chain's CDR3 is CAISVSSGTSSYEQYF. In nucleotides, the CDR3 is TGTGCCATCAGTGTTTCAAGCGGGACCAGCTCCTACGAGCAGTACTTC.

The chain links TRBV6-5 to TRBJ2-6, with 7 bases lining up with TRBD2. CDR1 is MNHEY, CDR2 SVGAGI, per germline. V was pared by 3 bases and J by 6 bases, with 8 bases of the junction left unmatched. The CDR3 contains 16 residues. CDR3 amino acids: CASSYGDGREANVLTF. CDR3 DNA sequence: TGTGCCAGCAGTTATGGGGATGGGAGGGAGGCCAACGTCCTGACTTTC.

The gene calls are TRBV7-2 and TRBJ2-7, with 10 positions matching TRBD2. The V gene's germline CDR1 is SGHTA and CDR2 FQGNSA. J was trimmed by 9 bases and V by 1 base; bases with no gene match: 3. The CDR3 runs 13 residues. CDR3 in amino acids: CASSLGTSGLQYF. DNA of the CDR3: TGTGCCAGCAGCTTAGGGACTAGCGGCCTGCAGTACTTC.